The clone carrying this TCR beta chain was seen only a few times. Its antigen is as yet unknown. The CDR3 spans 16 residues. The V segment lost 3 bases and the J segment 2 bases; nucleotides outside the gene matches: 9. The V gene's germline CDR1 is LNHDA and CDR2 SQIVND (reference sequence). The data originate from a study of regulatory T cells in long-lasting Graves disease. Whole-study results and caveats: Patients with persistent Graves' had lower TCR diversity than newly diagnosed patients. TRBV28, TRBJ1-2 and TRBJ2-5 emerged as the favored segments in persistent disease.

Sequencing libraries for TCR beta were prepared with iRepertoire HTBI primers and Arm-PCR of CDR3 regions. In the source study's methods: The samples yielded approximately 62 TRBV and about 15 TRBJ segments. TCRdb passed the multiplex PCR reads through MiXCR, listing each CDR3 protein once. TCRdb's processing, not the authors', yielded these V and J calls. This table holds 500,000 to 800,000 distinct CDR3 sequences, around 30% found once. Time point denoted: persistent/refractory GD, antithyroid drugs over 5 years with positive TRAb. From RNA extracted from PBMCs, the TCR library was made. The sample was peripheral blood mononuclear cells (PBMCs), taken when the disease was refractory, from a patient treated with antithyroid drugs. The rearrangement links TRBV19 to TRBJ1-1; 7 bases line up with TRBD1. The clonotype originates from a female donor with Graves disease. The CDR3 DNA follows: TGTGCCAGTAGTATTAAGGGGGCACCATCTAACACTGAAGCTTTCTTT. Translated, it gives CASSIKGAPSNTEAFF.